A single sample gave rise to the 8 T cell receptor beta chains below, sequenced in a study of T cells after yellow fever vaccination. Each CDR3 protein is one row after TCRdb ran MiXCR on the 5' RACE reads. The sample includes about 110,000 distinct CDR3 sequences, 8.4% of them seen just once. Sequenced material: CD8+ T cells sorted from PBMCs, taken 45 days after the yellow fever booster vaccination. Source of these receptors: a man aged 25-45 years who received the YFV17D yellow fever vaccine.

CDR3 nucleotides: TGTGCCAGCAGCTTCAACAGGGAGGGCTATGGCTACACCTTC. It yields the protein CASSFNREGYGYTF. The V gene is TRBV7-9, the J gene TRBJ1-2; possibly TRBD1 for D (6 bases). V was trimmed by 3 bases and J by 4 bases, leaving 12 bases between them. Germline V lookup: CDR1 SEHNR, CDR2 FQNEAQ (reference sequence). The length of the CDR3 is 14 residues.

This clonotype was found many times. This chain uses TRBV7-2 with TRBJ1-1; D might be TRBD1 (6 bases). Trimming stripped 5 bases from V and 7 bases from J, with 23 bases between. The germline V gene encodes CDR1 SGHTA and CDR2 FQGNSA. The CDR3 has 16 amino acids. CDR3 coding DNA: TGTGCCAGCAGCCCGGGGAGGGCAGGGGAGTACGATGAAGCTTTCTTT. Protein sequence: CASSPGRAGEYDEAFF.

This clonotype appeared many times. V and J are TRBV18 and TRBJ1-4, with D uncertain. There are 18 residues in the CDR3. The ends were cut back, 3 bases at V and 12 bases at J, with 29 bases in the middle. CDR1 is KGHSH, CDR2 LQKENI, per germline. This chain's CDR3 is CASSPSRFRLKLMKQLFF. As DNA, the CDR3 is TGTGCCAGCTCACCGAGTAGGTTCCGGCTGAAACTAATGAAACAACTGTTTTTT.

In this sample, this clonotype turned up many times. V usage is TRBV20-1 and J usage is TRBJ1-1, with D possibly being TRBD1 (5 bases). V lost 0 bases to trimming and J lost 5 bases, with 19 bases between them. Looked up from germline, CDR1 is DFQATT and CDR2 is SNEGSKA (reference sequence). The CDR3 is 16 residues long. CDR3 sequence: CSARDLEGYGWTEAFF. CDR3 coding DNA: TGCAGTGCTAGAGATCTGGAGGGGTACGGATGGACTGAAGCTTTCTTT.

The DNA for the CDR3 is TGTGCCTGGAGCAGAAGCCAGAATCAGCCCCAGCATTTT. Translating it yields CAWSRSQNQPQHF. This chain uses TRBV30 with TRBJ1-5, with D uncertain. Germline V gives CDR1 GTSNPN, CDR2 SVGIG (reference sequence). Between the trimmed V and J ends, which lost 3 bases and 4 bases, there was a span of 10 bases. The CDR3 sequence is 13 residues long.

This clonotype is a singleton in its sample. At one end the junction does not follow the germline gene, possibly because of a read error. The chain links TRBV5-1 to TRBJ2-2; D might be TRBD2 (5 bases). Germline CDR1 is SGHRS and CDR2 is YFSETQ. The CDR3 spans 12 residues. Here the CDR3 reads CASRSPGGQLFF. CDR3 coding DNA: TGCGCCAGCAGGTCCCCGGGCGGGCAGCTGTTTTTT. The whole variable domain, filled in from reference TRBV5-1 and TRBJ2-2, reads KAGVTQTPRYLIKTRGQQVTLSCSPISGHRSVSWYQQTPGQGLQFLFEYFSETQRNKGNFPGRFSGRQFSNSRSEMNVSTLELGDSALYLCASRSPGGQLFFGEGSRLTVL.

This clonotype came up many times. The chain joins TRBV7-9 to TRBJ2-3, with D possibly being TRBD2 (6 bases). Deletions cut 6 bases from V and 6 bases from J, with 16 bases between. CDR1 SEHNR and CDR2 FQNEAQ come from the germline V gene (reference sequence). The CDR3 spans 14 residues. The CDR3 nucleotides are TGTGCCAGCAGGCCGACTAGTCCGAGGGATACGCAGTATTTT. Translated: CASRPTSPRDTQYF.

The chain recombines TRBV11-2 with TRBJ1-2, with a possible D match to TRBD1 (6 bases). The CDR3 consists of 14 residues. Germline V CDR1 and CDR2: SGHAT, FQNNGV. The V and J ends lost 3 bases and 4 bases respectively, with 12 bases between them. The CDR3 DNA is TGTGCCAGCAGCTTGGCAGGGGTAGGCTATGGCTACACCTTC. Translating gives CASSLAGVGYGYTF.